Shown below are 14 T cell receptor beta chains from a single sample sequenced in a study of lymphopenia after photon versus proton radiotherapy. Using immunoSEQ multiplex PCR, the repertoire was profiled, and TCRdb retains in-frame clones only, with some absent. The table includes approximately 91,000 clones, about 83% detected once. Specimen: peripheral blood, collected from a patient treated with proton-based radiotherapy. These receptors all come from a man aged 60 to 69 with pancreatic cancer.

CDR3 in DNA: TGTGCCAGTAGTATAGGCACGGCATACGAGCAGTACTTC. It translates to CASSIGTAYEQYF. This rearrangement joins TRBV19 to TRBJ2-7; D call uncertain. This CDR3 region has 13 residues. Germline V gives CDR1 LNHDA, CDR2 SQIVND (reference sequence). The V end was cut by 1 base, the J end by 4 bases, with 8 bases between.

This clone was recorded once. The rearrangement links TRBV7-2 to TRBJ2-5, with 7 positions matching TRBD1. CDR1 and CDR2 from the germline V gene are SGHTA and FQGNSA. The CDR3 runs 13 residues. V dropped 5 bases and J dropped 5; count of bases not matched to a gene: 5. The DNA of the CDR3 is TGTGCCAGCAGCAACTCAGGGGGTGAGACCCAGTACTTC. It specifies CASSNSGGETQYF.

The V call is TRBV21-1, the J call TRBJ2-3; the D call in the table, TRBD1, was not verified against the DNA. TRBV21-1 is termed a pseudogene. CDR3 length equals 16 residues. CDR3 sequence reads: CASSVPGQGKTDTQYF. The CDR3 DNA is TGTGCCAGCAGCGTTCCGGGACAGGGAAAGACAGATACGCAGTATTTT.

V usage is TRBV28 and J usage is TRBJ2-2, with 8 bases identical to TRBD2. The CDR3 length is 15 residues. Germline CDR1 reads MDHEN; CDR2 reads SYDVKM. After removal of 3 bases from V and 6 bases from J, the junction contained 6 bases not matched to a gene. The CDR3, as DNA: TGTGCCAGCAGTTTTCTAGCGGGCGGAGCCGGGGAGCTGTTTTTT. Translated, it gives CASSFLAGGAGELFF. The full variable domain, completed using reference TRBV28 and TRBJ2-2, is DVKVTQSSRYLVKRTGEKVFLECVQDMDHENMFWYRQDPGLGLRLIYFSYDVKMKEKGDIPEGYSVSREKKERFSLILESASTNQTSMYLCASSFLAGGAGELFFGEGSRLTVL.

This clone was recorded only once. The chain uses TRBV14 and TRBJ2-7, with D possibly TRBD2 on 6 matching bases. V was clipped by 4 bases and J by 6 bases, with 13 bases between them. The V gene's germline CDR1 is SGHDN and CDR2 FVKESK. The CDR3 totals 13 residues. The CDR3 DNA reads as TGTGCCAGCAGCCCTCGACTAGTAGGCGAGCAGTACTTC. It specifies CASSPRLVGEQYF.

The chain combines TRBV30 with TRBJ2-7; weak D call: TRBD2 (7 bases). The CDR3 is made up of 16 amino acids. Germline CDR1 and CDR2: GTSNPN and SVGIG (reference sequence). V lost 2 bases and J lost 4, with 21 bases in between. In DNA, the CDR3 is TGTGCCTGGAGTCCAAGACGGGGGGCGTTAGTTTACGAGCAGTACTTC. Translated: CAWSPRRGALVYEQYF.

The rearrangement joins TRBV2 to TRBJ2-1; D remains ambiguous. The CDR3 totals 14 residues. Trimming pared 6 bases from V and 3 bases from J, leaving 12 bases between. Per germline, CDR1 SNHLY and CDR2 FYNNEI. The CDR3 is CASRPRVSYNEQFF. In DNA, the CDR3 is TGTGCCAGCAGACCCCGGGTTAGCTACAATGAGCAGTTCTTC.

V usage is TRBV10-3 and J usage is TRBJ2-3, with D hard to call. Trimming pared 5 bases from V and 2 bases from J, leaving 5 bases between. Germline V gene sequence: CDR1 ENHRY, CDR2 SYGVKD. The CDR3 consists of 12 residues. CDR3 bases: TGTGCCATCAGTAGTCACACAGATACGCAGTATTTT. It yields the protein CAISSHTDTQYF.

Of note for this clone: It is unclear where the CDR3 begins or ends on the DNA, so no DNA is shown, and the CDR3 is as TCRdb lists it. This sequence joins TRBV9 and TRBJ2-3. From germline, CDR1 is SGDLS and CDR2 YYNGEE. The CDR3 length is 13 residues, termini included. CDR3 loop: CASSVRARDTQYF.

The rearrangement links TRBV6-5 to TRBJ1-4; D is unclear. From germline, CDR1 is MNHEY and CDR2 SVGAGI. V gave up 8 bases and J gave up 0 bases, with 10 bases separating them. The CDR3 extends over 14 amino acids. This CDR3 is CASGGVATNEKLFF. CDR3 DNA sequence: TGTGCCAGCGGCGGGGTCGCAACTAATGAAAAACTGTTTTTT.

DNA for the CDR3: TGTGCCAGCAGTGAATTGGGGAATGAGCAGTTCTTC. Residues: CASSELGNEQFF. V usage is TRBV6-1 and J usage is TRBJ2-1; D ambiguous. The CDR3 extends over 12 amino acids. V dropped 2 bases and J dropped 7 bases, with 6 bases sitting between them. Germline CDR1 reads MNHNS; CDR2 reads SASEGT.

The V call is TRBV14, the J call TRBJ1-1, with 8 nucleotides matching TRBD1. There are 15 residues in the CDR3. The J segment lost 2 bases and the V segment lost 4 bases, leaving 6 bases of the junction unmatched. Germline CDR1 is SGHDN and CDR2 is FVKESK. CDR3 DNA sequence: TGTGCCAGCAGCCTCCGGACAGGGAGCAACACTGAAGCTTTCTTT. It yields the protein CASSLRTGSNTEAFF.

V and J are TRBV11-3 and TRBJ2-1; D remains unclear. V lost 1 base, J lost 0 bases, and 7 bases lay in between. The length of the CDR3 is 15 residues. CDR1 and CDR2 (germline): SGHNT, YENEEA. CDR3 in amino acids: CASSLVGSSYNEQFF. CDR3 nucleotides: TGTGCCAGCAGCTTAGTGGGCAGCTCCTACAATGAGCAGTTCTTC.

This chain joins TRBV28 and TRBJ2-7; D not certain. This CDR3 contains 12 residues. The ends were cut back, 5 bases at V and 2 bases at J, with 7 bases in the middle. Germline V gene lookup returns CDR1 MDHEN and CDR2 SYDVKM. The CDR3 loop is CASSIRPYEQYF. The CDR3 nucleotides are TGTGCCAGCAGTATACGACCCTACGAGCAGTACTTC.